Sequencing of this TCR beta chain was carried out in a study of blood T cell repertoires in COVID-19. Study overall: Italy, Spain and the United States were the sources of the convalescent and acute COVID-19 samples.

The CDR3 totals 18 residues. The ends lost 4 bases at V and 0 bases at J; junction bases unmatched: 6. Germline CDR1 is SGHRS and CDR2 is YFSETQ. Generated by immunoSEQ multiplex PCR, the TCRdb table keeps only in-frame clones and is missing some. In the table there are approximately 290,000 clones, around nine tenths of which are singletons. Sequencing was done on a sample of peripheral blood. This rearrangement joins TRBV5-1 to TRBJ2-1; 14 nucleotides line up with TRBD2. This TCR derives from a woman aged 60-70 years with acute or convalescent COVID-19. CDR3 nucleotides: TGCGCCAGCAGCAAAAGGACTAGCGGGAGGAGCTCCTACAATGAGCAGTTCTTC. Translating gives CASSKRTSGRSSYNEQFF.